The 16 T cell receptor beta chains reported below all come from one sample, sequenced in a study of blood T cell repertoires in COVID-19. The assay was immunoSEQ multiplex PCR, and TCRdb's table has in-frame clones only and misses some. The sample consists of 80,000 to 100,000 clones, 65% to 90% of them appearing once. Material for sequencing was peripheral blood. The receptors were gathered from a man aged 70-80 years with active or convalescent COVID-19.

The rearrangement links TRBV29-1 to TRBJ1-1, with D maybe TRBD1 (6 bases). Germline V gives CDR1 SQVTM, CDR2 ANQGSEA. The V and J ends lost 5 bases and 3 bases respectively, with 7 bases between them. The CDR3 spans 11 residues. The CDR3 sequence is CSVSGDTEAFF. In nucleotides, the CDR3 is TGCAGCGTTTCAGGGGACACTGAAGCTTTCTTT.

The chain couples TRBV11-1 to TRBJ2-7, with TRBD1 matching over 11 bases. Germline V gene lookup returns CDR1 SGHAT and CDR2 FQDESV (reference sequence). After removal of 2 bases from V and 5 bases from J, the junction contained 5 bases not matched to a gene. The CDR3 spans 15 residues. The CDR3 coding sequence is TGTGCCAGCAGCTTACCGGGACAGGGGGGCGACGAGCAGTACTTC. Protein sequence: CASSLPGQGGDEQYF. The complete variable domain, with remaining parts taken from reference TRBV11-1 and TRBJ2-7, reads EAEVAQSPRYKITEKSQAVAFWCDPISGHATLYWYRQILGQGPELLVQFQDESVVDDSQLPKDRFSAERLKGVDSTLKIQPAELGDSAMYLCASSLPGQGGDEQYFGPGTRLTVT.

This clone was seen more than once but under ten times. This CDR3 is CASSKDYGTASTDTQYF. CDR3 in DNA: TGTGCCAGCAGCAAAGATTACGGGACAGCTAGCACAGATACGCAGTATTTT. The chain links TRBV21-1 to TRBJ2-3; the table's TRBD1 call for D was not verified on the DNA. TRBV21-1 is given as a pseudogene. This CDR3 is built from 17 residues.

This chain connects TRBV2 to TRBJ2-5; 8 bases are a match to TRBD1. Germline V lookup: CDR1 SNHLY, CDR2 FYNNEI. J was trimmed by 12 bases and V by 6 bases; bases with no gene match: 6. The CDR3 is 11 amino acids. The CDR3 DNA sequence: TGTGCCAGCAGCCAGAAGGGACAGGAGTACTTC. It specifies CASSQKGQEYF.

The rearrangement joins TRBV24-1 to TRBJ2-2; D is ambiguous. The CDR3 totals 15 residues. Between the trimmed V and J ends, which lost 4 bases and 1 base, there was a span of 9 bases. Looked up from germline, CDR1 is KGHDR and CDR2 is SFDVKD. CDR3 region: CATSDPTQNTGELFF. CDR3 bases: TGTGCCACCAGTGACCCCACACAGAACACCGGGGAGCTGTTTTTT.

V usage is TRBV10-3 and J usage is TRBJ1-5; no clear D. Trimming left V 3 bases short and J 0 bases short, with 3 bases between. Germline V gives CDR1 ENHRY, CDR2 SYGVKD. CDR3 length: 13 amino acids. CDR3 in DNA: TGTGCCATCAGTGATAGTAGCAATCAGCCCCAGCATTTT. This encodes CAISDSSNQPQHF.

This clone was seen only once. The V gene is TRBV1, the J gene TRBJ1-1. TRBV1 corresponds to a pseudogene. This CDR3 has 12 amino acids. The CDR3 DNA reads TGCACCAGCAAAGCCCCGAACACTGAAGCTTTCTTT. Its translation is CTSKAPNTEAFF.

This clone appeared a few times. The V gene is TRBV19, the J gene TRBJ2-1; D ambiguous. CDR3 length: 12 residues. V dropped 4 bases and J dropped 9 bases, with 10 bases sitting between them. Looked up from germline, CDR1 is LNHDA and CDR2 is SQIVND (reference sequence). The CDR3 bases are TGTGCCAGTAGTAGTTTCATGTCTGAGCAGTTCTTC. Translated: CASSSFMSEQFF.

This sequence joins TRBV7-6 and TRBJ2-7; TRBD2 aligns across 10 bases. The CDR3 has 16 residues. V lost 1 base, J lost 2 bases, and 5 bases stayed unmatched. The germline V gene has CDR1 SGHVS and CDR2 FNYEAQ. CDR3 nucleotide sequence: TGTGCCAGCAGCTTAGGAATAGCGGGGGGTACCTACGAGCAGTACTTC. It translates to CASSLGIAGGTYEQYF.

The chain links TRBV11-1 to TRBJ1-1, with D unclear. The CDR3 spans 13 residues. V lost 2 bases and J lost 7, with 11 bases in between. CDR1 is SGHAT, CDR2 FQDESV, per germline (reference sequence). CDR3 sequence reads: CASSLHLRLEAFF. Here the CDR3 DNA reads TGTGCCAGCAGCTTACACCTCCGACTTGAAGCTTTCTTT.

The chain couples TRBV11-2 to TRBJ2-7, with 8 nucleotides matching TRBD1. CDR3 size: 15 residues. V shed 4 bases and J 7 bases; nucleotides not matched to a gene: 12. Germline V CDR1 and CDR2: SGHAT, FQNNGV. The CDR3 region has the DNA TGTGCCAGCAGCTCCCTCGGACAGGGATGGGGGGAGCAGTACTTC. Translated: CASSSLGQGWGEQYF. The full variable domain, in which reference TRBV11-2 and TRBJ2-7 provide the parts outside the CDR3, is EAGVAQSPRYKIIEKRQSVAFWCNPISGHATLYWYQQILGQGPKLLIQFQNNGVVDDSQLPKDRFSAERLKGVDSTLKIQPAKLEDSAVYLCASSSLGQGWGEQYFGPGTRLTVT.

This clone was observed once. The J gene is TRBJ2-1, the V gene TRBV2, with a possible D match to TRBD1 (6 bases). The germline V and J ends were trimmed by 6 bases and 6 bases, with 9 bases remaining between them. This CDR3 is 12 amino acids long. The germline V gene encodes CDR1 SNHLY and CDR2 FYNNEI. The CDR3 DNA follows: TGTGCCAGCAGACGGACAGTCAATGAGCAGTTCTTC. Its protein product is CASRRTVNEQFF.

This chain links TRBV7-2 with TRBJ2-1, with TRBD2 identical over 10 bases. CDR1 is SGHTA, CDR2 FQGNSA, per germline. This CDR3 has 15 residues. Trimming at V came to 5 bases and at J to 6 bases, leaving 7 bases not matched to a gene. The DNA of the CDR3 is TGTGCCAGCAGCACCTCTAGCGGGGGTGTCAATGAGCAGTTCTTC. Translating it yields CASSTSSGGVNEQFF.

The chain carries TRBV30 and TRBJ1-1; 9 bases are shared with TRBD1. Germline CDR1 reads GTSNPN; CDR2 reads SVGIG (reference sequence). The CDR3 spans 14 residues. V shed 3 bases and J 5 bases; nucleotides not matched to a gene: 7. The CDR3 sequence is CAWRKGQGGTEAFF. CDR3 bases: TGTGCCTGGAGGAAGGGACAGGGAGGAACTGAAGCTTTCTTT.

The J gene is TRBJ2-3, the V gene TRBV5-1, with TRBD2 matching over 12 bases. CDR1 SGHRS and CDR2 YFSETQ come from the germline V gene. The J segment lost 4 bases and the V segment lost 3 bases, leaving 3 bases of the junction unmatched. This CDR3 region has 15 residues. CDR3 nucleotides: TGCGCCAGCAGCTCGGGGACTAGCGGGCCAGATACGCAGTATTTT. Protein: CASSSGTSGPDTQYF.

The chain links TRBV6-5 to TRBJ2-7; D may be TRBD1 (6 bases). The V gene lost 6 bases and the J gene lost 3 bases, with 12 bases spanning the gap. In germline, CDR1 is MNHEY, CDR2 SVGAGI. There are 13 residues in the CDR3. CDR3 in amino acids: CASSTRQDYEQYF. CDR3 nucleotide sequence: TGTGCCAGCAGCACAAGACAGGACTACGAGCAGTACTTC.